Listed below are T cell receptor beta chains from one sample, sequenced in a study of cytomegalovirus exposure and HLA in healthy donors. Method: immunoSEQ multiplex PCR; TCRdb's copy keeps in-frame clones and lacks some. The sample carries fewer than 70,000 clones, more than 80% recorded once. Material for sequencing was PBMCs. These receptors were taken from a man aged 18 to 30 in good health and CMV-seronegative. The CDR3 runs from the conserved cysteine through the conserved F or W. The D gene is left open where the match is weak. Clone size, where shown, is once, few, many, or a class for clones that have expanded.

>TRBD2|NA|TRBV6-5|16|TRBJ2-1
TGTGCCAGCAGTTGGGCCACTAGCGGAGGCTACAATGAGCAGTTCTTC
CASSWATSGGYNEQFF
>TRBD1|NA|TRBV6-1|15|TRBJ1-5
TGTGCCAGTAAGCCCCAAGGGACAGGGGATCAGCCCCAGCATTTT
CASKPQGTGDQPQHF
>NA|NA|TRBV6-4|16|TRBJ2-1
TGTGCCAGCAGTGACATTCGGGAGCGCCACTACAATGAGCAGTTCTTC
CASSDIRERHYNEQFF
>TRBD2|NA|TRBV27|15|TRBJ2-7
TGTGCCAGCAGTCAAGCTAGCGGGACCTCCTACGAGCAGTACTTC
CASSQASGTSYEQYF
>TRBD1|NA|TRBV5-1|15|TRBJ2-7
TGCGCCAGCAGCCTTTCGACAGGGGGGCTCTACGAGCAGTACTTC
CASSLSTGGLYEQYF
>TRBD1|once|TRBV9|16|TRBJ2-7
TGTGCCAGCAGCGCAACTTCCGGGACAGGGTATTCCGAGCAGTACTTC
CASSATSGTGYSEQYF
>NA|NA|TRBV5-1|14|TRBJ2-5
TGCGCCAGCAGCTTCCAGACAGACCAAGAGACCCAGTACTTC
CASSFQTDQETQYF
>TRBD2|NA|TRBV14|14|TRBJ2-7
TGTGCCAGCAGCCCGGGACTAGTTTTCTACGAGCAGTACTTC
CASSPGLVFYEQYF
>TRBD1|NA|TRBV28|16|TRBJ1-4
TGTGCCAGCAGTCTCACAGGGGGTGCAACTAATGAAAAACTGTTTTTT
CASSLTGGATNEKLFF
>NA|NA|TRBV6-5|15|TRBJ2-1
TGTGCCAGCAGTTACTTGGGCACAGAATCAAATGAGCAGTTCTTC
CASSYLGTESNEQFF
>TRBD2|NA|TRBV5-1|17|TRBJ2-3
TGCGCCAGCAGCGTCCTAGCGGGCCCAGCCGGGAGAGATACGCAGTATTTT
CASSVLAGPAGRDTQYF
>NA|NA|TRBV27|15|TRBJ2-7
TGTGCCAGCAGTTTATCTCGGCGGGGAACCAACGAGCAGTACTTC
CASSLSRRGTNEQYF
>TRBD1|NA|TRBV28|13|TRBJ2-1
TGTGCCAGCAGTTTAGGACAGGGTAATGAGCAGTTCTTC
CASSLGQGNEQFF
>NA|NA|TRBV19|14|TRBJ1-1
TGTGCCAGTAGTACCGACAGGAGGAACACTGAAGCTTTCTTT
CASSTDRRNTEAFF
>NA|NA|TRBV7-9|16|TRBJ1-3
TGTGCCAGCAGCTTAGACGGAGGGCTAATCGGAAACACCATATATTTT
CASSLDGGLIGNTIYF
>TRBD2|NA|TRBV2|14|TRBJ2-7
TGTGCCAGCAGGGCCGGGAGGGGGAGACACGAGCAGTACTTC
CASRAGRGRHEQYF
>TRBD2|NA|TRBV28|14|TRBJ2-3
TGTGCCAGCAGACTAGCGGGAGGGTTAGATACGCAGTATTTT
CASRLAGGLDTQYF
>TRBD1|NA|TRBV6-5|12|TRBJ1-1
TGTGCCAGCAGACTCGGACAGGGTGAAGCTTTCTTT
CASRLGQGEAFF
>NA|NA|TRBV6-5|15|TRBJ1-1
TGTGCCAGCAGGACGATGAGGGGGGGAGACACTGAAGCTTTCTTT
CASRTMRGGDTEAFF
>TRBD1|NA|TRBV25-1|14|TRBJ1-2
TGTGCCAGCAGTGATTCAGACAGGGTTGACGGCTACACCTTC
CASSDSDRVDGYTF
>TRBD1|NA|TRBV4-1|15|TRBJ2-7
TGCGCCAGCAGCCTCCGGGACAGGGAGGGGGACGAGCAGTACTTC
CASSLRDREGDEQYF
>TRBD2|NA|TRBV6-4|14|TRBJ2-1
TGTGCCAGCAGTGACTCCGCTAGCGGGGGCGACATGTTCTTC
CASSDSASGGDMFF
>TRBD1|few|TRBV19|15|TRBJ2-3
TGTGCCAGTAGTCCTACAGGGGGCCTCACAGATACGCAGTATTTT
CASSPTGGLTDTQYF
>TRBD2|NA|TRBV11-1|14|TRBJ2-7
TGTGCCAGCAGAGATACTAGCGGAACCTACGAGCAGTACTTC
CASRDTSGTYEQYF
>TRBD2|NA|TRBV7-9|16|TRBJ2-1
TGTGCCAGCAGCATTAGCGGGAGAAACTCTCTGAATGAGCAGTTCTTC
CASSISGRNSLNEQFF
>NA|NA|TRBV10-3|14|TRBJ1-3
TGTGCCATCAGGGGCCATCAATCTGGAAACACCATATATTTT
CAIRGHQSGNTIYF
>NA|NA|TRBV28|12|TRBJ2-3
TGTGCCAGCAGTTTAAGGCGGGATACGCAGTATTTT
CASSLRRDTQYF
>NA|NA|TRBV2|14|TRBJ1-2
TGTGCCAGCAGTGTGATTGGGGGACTGGGTGGCTACACCTTC
CASSVIGGLGGYTF
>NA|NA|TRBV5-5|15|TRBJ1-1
TGTGCCAGCAGCTTGGCGGAGTTAGGGGTCACTGAAGCTTTCTTT
CASSLAELGVTEAFF
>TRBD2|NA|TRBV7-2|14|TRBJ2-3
TGTGCCAGCAGCTTCTATAGCGGGGCGGATACGCAGTATTTT
CASSFYSGADTQYF
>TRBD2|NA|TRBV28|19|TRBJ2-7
TGTGCCAGCAGTCAACCCTATAGCGGGGAGGGTCCTAGCTCCTACGAGCAGTACTTC
CASSQPYSGEGPSSYEQYF
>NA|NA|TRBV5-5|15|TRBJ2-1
TGTGCCAGCAGCTTGGTTAGCGGAAACTACAATGAGCAGTTCTTC
CASSLVSGNYNEQFF
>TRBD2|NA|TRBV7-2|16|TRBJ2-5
TGTGCCAGCAGCTTTGTCCCTAGCGGGAGGGCGGAGACCCAGTACTTC
CASSFVPSGRAETQYF
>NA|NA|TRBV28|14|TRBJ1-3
TGTGCCAGCAGTCCGGGATCGGCTGGAAACACCATATATTTT
CASSPGSAGNTIYF
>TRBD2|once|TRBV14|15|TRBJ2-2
TGTGCCAGCAGCCAACTAGCGGCCGTCTCCGGGGAGCTGTTTTTT
CASSQLAAVSGELFF
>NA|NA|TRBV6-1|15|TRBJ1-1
TGTGCCAGCAGTGAAGGTCCGTACAAGAACACTGAAGCTTTCTTT
CASSEGPYKNTEAFF
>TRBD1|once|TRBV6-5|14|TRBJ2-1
TGTGCCAGCAATAGGGGGCTCACCTACAATGAGCAGTTCTTC
CASNRGLTYNEQFF
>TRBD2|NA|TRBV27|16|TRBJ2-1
TGTGCCAGCAGTTTATTGGTAGCGGGAGGGCCGGGTGAGCAGTTCTTC
CASSLLVAGGPGEQFF
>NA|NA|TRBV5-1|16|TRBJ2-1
TGCGCCAGCAGCTTGGAGGGGAAACCCCGATACAATGAGCAGTTCTTC
CASSLEGKPRYNEQFF
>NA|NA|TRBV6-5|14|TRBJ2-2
TGTGCCAGCAGTTACTCGGCGGCTCCCGGGGAGCTGTTTTTT
CASSYSAAPGELFF
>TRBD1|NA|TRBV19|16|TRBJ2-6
TGTGCCAGTAGTCCCGGGACAGGGACTGGGGCCAACGTCCTGACTTTC
CASSPGTGTGANVLTF
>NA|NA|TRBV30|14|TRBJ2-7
TGTGCCTGGAGTGTACGCAGGGCGTATAACGAGCAGTACTTC
CAWSVRRAYNEQYF
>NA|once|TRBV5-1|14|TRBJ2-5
TGCGCCAGCAGCCCAGGGACTTCTCAAGAGACCCAGTACTTC
CASSPGTSQETQYF
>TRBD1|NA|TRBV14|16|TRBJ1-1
TGTGCCAGCAGCCCGACGGGACAGCGCAGGGTCGCTGAAGCTTTCTTT
CASSPTGQRRVAEAFF
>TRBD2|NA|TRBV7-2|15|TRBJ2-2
TGTGCCAGCAGCAGGACTAGCGGTAGGACCGGGGAGCTGTTTTTT
CASSRTSGRTGELFF
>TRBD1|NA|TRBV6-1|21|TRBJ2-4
TGTGCCAGCAGTGAAGCAGGGCGGGACAGGGGATTTTTTCTAGCCAAAAACATTCAGTACTTC
CASSEAGRDRGFFLAKNIQYF
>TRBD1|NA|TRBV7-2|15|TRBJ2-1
TGTGCCAGCAGCTCGACAGGGGGACTTGGGAATGAGCAGTTCTTC
CASSSTGGLGNEQFF
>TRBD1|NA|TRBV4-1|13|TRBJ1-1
TGCGCCAGCAGCCAGACAGGGTCGACTGAAGCTTTCTTT
CASSQTGSTEAFF
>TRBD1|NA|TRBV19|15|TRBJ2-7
TGTGCCACCACAACTCCTGGGACAGGGGGCTACGAGCAGTACTTC
CATTTPGTGGYEQYF
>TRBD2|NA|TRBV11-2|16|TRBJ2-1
TGTGCCAGCAGCTTAGGTGGACTAGCGGGCTACAATGAGCAGTTCTTC
CASSLGGLAGYNEQFF